This T cell receptor beta chain is drawn from a study of blood T cell repertoires in COVID-19. Study information: Sources were T cells, B-cell-depleted T cells, or PBMCs; the material itself was cDNA or gDNA.

Adults between about 18 and 95 years of age took part from approximately 24 US areas. Participants' own reports of clinical history determined their cohort assignment. Repertoires were generated with immunoSEQ multiplex PCR, while TCRdb's copy carries only in-frame clones and drops some. The sample lists 150,000 to 200,000 clones; around 80% were seen once. The source is a man aged 50 to 60 who had recovered from COVID-19. The source material was PBMCs or T cells enriched from blood (not recorded which).

The DNA of the CDR3 is TGCGCCAGCAGCCAAGAATTCACCCCAGATGCCCCATCCAAAAACATTCAGTACTTC. Translated: CASSQEFTPDAPSKNIQYF. The gene calls are TRBV4-1 and TRBJ2-4; no clear D gene. CDR3 length: 19 residues. The ends were cut back, 0 bases at V and 2 bases at J, with 20 bases in the middle. Germline V lookup: CDR1 MGHRA, CDR2 YSYEKL.